This paragraph covers one T cell receptor beta chain sequence. The sample belongs to a study of blood T cell repertoires in COVID-19. Profiling relied on immunoSEQ multiplex PCR, and the TCRdb table lists in-frame clones only, not all of them. The data contain 120,000 or so clones, 80% to 90% of them singletons. The CDR3 is made up of 18 amino acids. Germline V lookup: CDR1 SGHTA, CDR2 FQGTGA. V was pared by 6 bases and J by 3 bases, with 10 bases of the junction left unmatched. The sample consisted of peripheral blood. The receptor was isolated from a man of 80 years or more with active or convalescent COVID-19. The chain links TRBV7-3 to TRBJ2-1, with TRBD2 matching 14 bases. Here the CDR3 DNA reads TGTGCCAGCAGTCGGGCCGGGACTAGCGGGGGTAGCTACAATGAGCAGTTCTTC. It is translated as CASSRAGTSGGSYNEQFF.